Shown below are 21 T cell receptor beta chains from a single sample sequenced in a study of metastatic and nonmetastatic thyroid tumors. TCRdb reassembled clones from the PCR reads with MiXCR. Of 29,000 or so clones in the sample, under 4.5% were seen once. Each patient went into thyroid surgery without having received any treatment. Sequencing was carried out using blood. The receptor source for this set is a female donor with papillary thyroid cancer or a benign thyroid nodule (not recorded which). Some clones in this sample may be carry-over from other donors' samples.

This clone was seen repeatedly, ten times or more. The V gene is TRBV3-1, the J gene TRBJ2-5, with D unresolved. Deletions cut 0 bases from V and 7 bases from J, with 15 bases between. This CDR3 region has 15 residues. Germline values: CDR1 LGHDT, CDR2 YNNKEL (reference sequence). CDR3 region: CASSQDRETDGTQYF. The CDR3 nucleotides read TGTGCCAGCAGCCAAGATCGAGAGACTGATGGGACCCAGTACTTC.

Regarding this clone: This may arise from a read error, as a much more abundant clone is one base away. This same CDR3 is encoded by further DNA sequences in the sample. The chain has TRBV28 and TRBJ2-4; 9 bases are shared with TRBD2. This CDR3 is built from 17 residues. V lost 5 bases to trimming and J lost 0 bases; unmatched junction nucleotides: 8. CDR1 is MDHEN and CDR2 is SYDVKM in the germline V gene. As DNA, the CDR3 is TGTGCCAGCAGTATAACGGGACTAGCTGGAGCCAAAAACATTCAGTACTTC. Translation gives CASSITGLAGAKNIQYF.

The sample holds many counts of this clone. The chain has TRBV19 and TRBJ1-5; perhaps TRBD1 as D (6 bases). Trimming pared 0 bases from V and 4 bases from J, leaving 16 bases between. CDR1 LNHDA and CDR2 SQIVND come from the germline V gene (reference sequence). The length of the CDR3 is 17 residues. CDR3 nucleotides: TGTGCCAGTAGTATAGACGGGGGCCCATTAAAGAATCAGCCCCAGCATTTT. Encoded protein: CASSIDGGPLKNQPQHF.

This clone was counted at least ten times. The J gene is TRBJ1-3, the V gene TRBV6-1, with D uncertain. The germline V gene has CDR1 MNHNS and CDR2 SASEGT. The CDR3 consists of 15 residues. V lost 5 bases and J lost 0, with 11 bases in between. DNA of the CDR3: TGTGCCAGCAGTATAACAGCGATCTCTGGAAACACCATATATTTT. This translates into CASSITAISGNTIYF.

This clone was detected many times. The identical CDR3 is also encoded by other nucleotide sequences in the sample. The chain links TRBV9 to TRBJ2-5; D remains unclear. V gave up 3 bases and J gave up 7 bases, with 10 bases separating them. Germline loops: CDR1 SGDLS, CDR2 YYNGEE. The CDR3 contains 12 residues. The CDR3 here is CASSGLSGTQYF. CDR3 nucleotide sequence: TGTGCCAGCAGCGGCCTGAGTGGGACCCAGTACTTC.

The J gene is TRBJ2-3, the V gene TRBV5-1, with D possibly TRBD2 on 5 matching bases. CDR1 is SGHRS and CDR2 is YFSETQ in the germline V gene. This CDR3 is 14 amino acids long. The CDR3 DNA is TGCGTCGGCATCCGCGGAGGCAGCACAGATACGCAGTATTTT. Amino acids: CVGIRGGSTDTQYF.

This clone was found many times. This chain connects TRBV2 to TRBJ2-2, with 7 positions matching TRBD1. With V trimmed by 1 base and J by 5 bases, 13 bases remained unmatched. Germline-derived CDR1 and CDR2 are SNHLY and FYNNEI. The CDR3 has 18 residues. CDR3 bases: TGTGCCAGCAGTGAAGGGGGGCCACGACAGGGTGGGACCGGGGAGCTGTTTTTT. Its translation is CASSEGGPRQGGTGELFF.

This clone occurred a few times. The V and J genes are TRBV11-2 and TRBJ2-7; no definite D call. Germline assignment: CDR1 SGHAT and CDR2 FQNNGV. Deletions cut 1 base from V and 3 bases from J, with 4 bases between. The CDR3 is 12 residues long. The CDR3 nucleotides read TGTGCCAGCAGCTTAGGATTCTACGAGCAGTACTTC. Translating it yields CASSLGFYEQYF.

The sample holds many counts of this clone. The chain employs TRBV28 and TRBJ2-1, with D possibly called TRBD1 or TRBD2 (5 bases each). CDR1 MDHEN and CDR2 SYDVKM come from the germline V gene. Trimming took 6 bases from V and 2 from J, leaving 17 bases between them. CDR3 length equals 16 residues. CDR3 sequence reads: CASRSDRDGTYNEQFF. The CDR3 nucleotides read TGTGCCAGCAGATCGGACCGGGACGGAACCTACAATGAGCAGTTCTTC.

This clone showed up many times. The chain couples TRBV2 to TRBJ2-5, with D possibly being TRBD2 (5 bases). In germline, CDR1 is SNHLY, CDR2 FYNNEI. Deletions cut 4 bases from V and 7 bases from J, with 19 bases between. The CDR3 loop spans 15 amino acids. CDR3 residues: CASSGSSAGRGTQYF. CDR3 sequence (DNA): TGTGCCAGCAGTGGGTCGAGCGCCGGACGGGGGACCCAGTACTTC.

There are a few counts of this clone. It is likely a read error, because the conserved phenylalanine at the end of the CDR3 is missing. This chain connects TRBV11-3 to TRBJ2-5; tentative D call: TRBD2 (6 bases). CDR3 length: 14 residues. Per the germline V gene, CDR1 is SGHNT and CDR2 is YENEEA. Trimming took off 7 bases at V and 4 bases at J, with 16 bases between the two ends. This chain's CDR3 is CASKRAGLGETQYL. The CDR3 DNA sequence: TGTGCCAGCAAGAGGGCGGGGTTGGGAGAGACCCAGTACCTC.

This clone has just a few counts. The chain has TRBV6-5 and TRBJ1-5; D not resolved. Germline assignment: CDR1 MNHEY and CDR2 SVGAGI. The CDR3 totals 14 residues. Between the trimmed V and J ends, which lost 0 bases and 1 base, there was a span of 4 bases. The CDR3, as DNA: TGTGCCAGCAGTTACTCCAGAAGCAATCAGCCCCAGCATTTT. Encoded protein: CASSYSRSNQPQHF.

This clone was found many times. This chain links TRBV5-1 with TRBJ2-3; 14 nucleotides match TRBD2. CDR1 is SGHRS, CDR2 YFSETQ, per germline. The CDR3 runs 14 residues. Germline trimming cut 7 bases from V and 8 bases from J; bases unmatched to any gene: 6. For the CDR3, the DNA is TGCGCCAGCTCCGGGACTAGCGGGAGTGGTACGCAGTATTTT. Translation gives CASSGTSGSGTQYF.

This clone turned up a few times. V is TRBV7-6 and J is TRBJ1-1, with TRBD1 identical over 7 bases. From germline, CDR1 is SGHVS and CDR2 FNYEAQ. The CDR3 contains 15 residues. V dropped 2 bases and J dropped 4; count of bases not matched to a gene: 7. The CDR3, as DNA: TGTGCCAGCAGCTTAAGACAGGGAGGAAGCACTGAAGCTTTCTTT. It yields the protein CASSLRQGGSTEAFF.

The table lists this clone with many counts. The rearrangement joins TRBV28 to TRBJ1-1; D call uncertain. V lost 6 bases and J 6 bases, leaving 20 bases between the germline ends. The CDR3 is made up of 15 amino acids. In germline, CDR1 is MDHEN, CDR2 SYDVKM. CDR3 region: CASRSGHTGIAEAFF. CDR3 in DNA: TGTGCCAGCAGGTCGGGCCATACGGGGATCGCTGAAGCTTTCTTT.

The table lists this clone with many counts. This rearrangement joins TRBV29-1 to TRBJ2-6; the D is unclear. Germline loops: CDR1 SQVTM, CDR2 ANQGSEA. V dropped 4 bases and J dropped 0 bases, with 7 bases sitting between them. The CDR3 length is 14 residues. The CDR3 spells CSVAANSGANVLTF. In DNA, the CDR3 is TGCAGCGTTGCGGCCAACTCTGGGGCCAACGTCCTGACTTTC.

V and J are TRBV7-8 and TRBJ2-3, with a weak D call TRBD2 (5 bases). The V gene's germline CDR1 is SGHVS and CDR2 FQNEAQ. The length of the CDR3 is 15 residues. V lost 4 bases, J lost 7 bases, and 18 bases lay in between. In nucleotides, the CDR3 is TGTGCCAGCAGCTCTCCCGGACTGCTCAGGCATACGCAGTATTTT. Translating gives CASSSPGLLRHTQYF.

This clone was seen at least ten times. This chain connects TRBV5-4 to TRBJ2-7; 11 bases line up with TRBD2. V gave up 0 bases and J gave up 0 bases; unmatched junction bases: 5. CDR3 length equals 17 residues. Germline-derived CDR1 and CDR2 are SGHNT and YYREEE (reference sequence). The CDR3 bases are TGTGCCAGCAGCTTGGCGCATAGCGGGAGGGCCTCCTACGAGCAGTACTTC. As protein: CASSLAHSGRASYEQYF. Filled out from reference TRBV5-4 and TRBJ2-7, the complete variable domain reads ETGVTQSPTHLIKTRGQQVTLRCSSQSGHNTVSWYQQALGQGPQFIFQYYREEENGRGNFPPRFSGLQFPNYSSELNVNALELDDSALYLCASSLAHSGRASYEQYFGPGTRLTVT.

This rearrangement joins TRBV12-3 or TRBV12-4 to TRBJ2-7, with a tentative D call TRBD2 (5 bases). CDR3 size: 13 residues. V lost 6 bases, J lost 4 bases, and 13 bases lay in between. CDR3: CASRCHRGYEQYF. DNA for the CDR3: TGTGCCAGCAGGTGCCACCGGGGTTACGAGCAGTACTTC.

This clone came up a few times. This chain links TRBV28 with TRBJ1-1, with 8 bases fitting TRBD1. The CDR3 has 16 residues. Germline V gene data show CDR1 as MDHEN and CDR2 as SYDVKM. The V and J ends lost 7 bases and 3 bases, in that order; junction bases with no gene match: 13. CDR3 region: CASKPYGQGAYTEAFF. The CDR3 bases are TGTGCCAGCAAACCCTACGGGCAGGGGGCATACACTGAAGCTTTCTTT.

This clone was observed a handful of times. A junction end diverges from the germline sequence, so it may reflect a read error. The rearrangement uses TRBV6-2 or TRBV6-3 and TRBJ2-2, with TRBD1 identical over 9 bases. Looked up from germline, CDR1 is MNHEY and CDR2 is SVGEGT. The length of the CDR3 is 15 residues. The CDR3 sequence is CASRTQGARTEELFF. The DNA for the CDR3 is TGTGCCAGCAGAACACAGGGGGCGCGCACCGAGGAGCTGTTTTTT.